The 20 T cell receptor beta chains in this list originate from one sample, sequenced in a study of identical twins. TCRdb reprocessed the 5' RACE reads with MiXCR, giving one entry per CDR3 protein. Among hundreds of thousands of distinct CDR3 sequences listed, around 8.6% were seen once. These data also formed part of another study, on yellow fever vaccine responses in identical twins.

The specimen was PBMCs. Every receptor here comes from a woman younger than 35 in good health.

The chain uses TRBV3-1 and TRBJ2-1, with 10 bases aligning to TRBD2. The trim removed 1 base at V and 15 bases at J, leaving 12 bases unmatched. Germline CDR1 reads LGHDT; CDR2 reads YNNKEL (reference sequence). The CDR3 consists of 15 residues. DNA for the CDR3: TGTGCCAGCAGCCAAGCGGGGCTAGCGGGGGTTACGGTGTTCTTC. This translates into CASSQAGLAGVTVFF.

This clonotype was seen ten or more times. The V and J genes are TRBV29-1 and TRBJ2-7, with D maybe TRBD2 (7 bases). With 4 bases removed from V and 4 bases from J, the gap between germline ends came to 17 bases. This CDR3 contains 14 residues. Per germline, CDR1 SQVTM and CDR2 ANQGSEA. In DNA form, the CDR3 reads TGCAGCGTTGCCGGGGGGCAGATCGGATACGAGCAGTACTTC. Translation gives CSVAGGQIGYEQYF.

This clonotype was seen only a few times. The V gene is TRBV28, the J gene TRBJ2-1, with D unclear. CDR3 length: 14 residues. Germline CDR1 MDHEN, CDR2 SYDVKM. V was clipped by 3 bases and J by 1 base, with 7 bases between them. This chain's CDR3 is CASSFLRSYNEQFF. CDR3 nucleotides: TGTGCCAGCAGTTTTCTAAGGTCCTACAATGAGCAGTTCTTC.

The genes are TRBV20-1 and TRBJ2-2; TRBD1 matches 12 bases. The CDR3 totals 16 residues. CDR1 and CDR2 (germline): DFQATT, SNEGSKA (reference sequence). The J segment lost 7 bases and the V segment lost 6 bases, leaving 12 bases of the junction unmatched. The CDR3 DNA reads TGCAGTGCCAGACCCTTGGGACAGGGGGCTATCGGGGAGCTGTTTTTT. Translation gives CSARPLGQGAIGELFF.

The CDR3 DNA reads TGCGCCAGCAGCCAAGGCGGAGCGGGGTACTCCTACGAGCAGTACTTC. Translation gives CASSQGGAGYSYEQYF. The gene calls are TRBV4-1 and TRBJ2-7; the match to TRBD2 covers 7 bases. The CDR3 runs to 16 residues. CDR1 and CDR2 (germline): MGHRA, YSYEKL. Trimming took 1 base from V and 0 from J; bases not matched to a gene: 6.

This clonotype has a count of ten or more. The rearrangement links TRBV3-1 to TRBJ1-5, with D perhaps matching TRBD1 (5 bases). V lost 3 bases, J lost 7 bases, and 19 bases lay in between. This CDR3 contains 16 residues. Germline CDR1 LGHDT, CDR2 YNNKEL (reference sequence). CDR3 amino acids: CASSQGGGIYEQPQHF. The CDR3 coding sequence is TGTGCCAGCAGCCAGGGGGGAGGGATCTACGAACAGCCCCAGCATTTT.

CDR3 coding DNA: TGTGCCAGCAGCTTCGATATAGGACTAGACATTCAGTACTTC. It is translated as CASSFDIGLDIQYF. The V gene is TRBV5-5, the J gene TRBJ2-4; 7 bases agree with TRBD2. Germline lookup yields CDR1 SGHKS and CDR2 YYEKEE (reference sequence). CDR3 length: 14 residues. V shed 2 bases and J 8 bases; nucleotides not matched to a gene: 7.

This clonotype was picked up a small number of times. The chain joins TRBV6-2 or TRBV6-3 to TRBJ2-2; 7 bases match TRBD1. Germline CDR1 and CDR2: MNHEY and SVGEGT. V shed 5 bases, J shed 4 bases, and the junction held 10 bases outside the gene matches. The CDR3 runs 16 residues. The CDR3 region is CASSPPDRVVTGELFF. The CDR3 nucleotides read TGTGCCAGCAGTCCCCCCGACAGGGTAGTCACCGGGGAGCTGTTTTTT.

This clonotype was counted many times. The chain couples TRBV6-2 or TRBV6-3 to TRBJ2-7, with no clear D. The germline V gene encodes CDR1 MNHEY and CDR2 SVGEGT. V was cut by 6 bases and J by 4 bases, with 13 bases left in between. CDR3 length equals 13 residues. The CDR3 sequence: CASRPVFPYEQYF. For the CDR3, the DNA is TGTGCCAGCAGACCGGTTTTCCCATACGAGCAGTACTTC.

The table lists this clonotype with many counts. The V call is TRBV6-1, the J call TRBJ2-1; D is unresolved. The CDR3 loop spans 14 amino acids. Germline assignment: CDR1 MNHNS and CDR2 SASEGT. V was trimmed by 5 bases and J by 4 bases, leaving 12 bases between them. DNA for the CDR3: TGTGCCAGCAGTCCTCGTATCGGATACAATGAGCAGTTCTTC. Translation: CASSPRIGYNEQFF.

The genes are TRBV3-1 and TRBJ1-2; TRBD1 might be the D (6 bases). The CDR3 is made up of 17 amino acids. Looked up from germline, CDR1 is LGHDT and CDR2 is YNNKEL (reference sequence). Trimming pared 0 bases from V and 4 bases from J, leaving 18 bases between. The CDR3 sequence is CASSQDPTGPAAYGYTF. The CDR3 DNA reads as TGTGCCAGCAGCCAAGACCCGACAGGACCGGCTGCCTATGGCTACACCTTC.

J is TRBJ2-2 and V is TRBV3-1, with 12 bases identical to TRBD2. This CDR3 region has 16 residues. After removal of 4 bases from V and 4 bases from J, the junction contained 4 bases not matched to a gene. Germline V lookup: CDR1 LGHDT, CDR2 YNNKEL (reference sequence). As DNA, the CDR3 is TGTGCCAGCAGCCCGACTAGCGGGAGAGGCACCGGGGAGCTGTTTTTT. It encodes CASSPTSGRGTGELFF.

The V call is TRBV6-2 or TRBV6-3, the J call TRBJ2-5, with D uncertain. The length of the CDR3 is 14 residues. Germline loops: CDR1 MNHEY, CDR2 SVGEGT. V was cut by 2 bases and J by 4 bases, with 11 bases left in between. In DNA form, the CDR3 reads TGTGCCAGCAGTTACCCGAAGGGTGGAGAGACCCAGTACTTC. This translates into CASSYPKGGETQYF.

This clonotype appeared a few times. The gene calls are TRBV7-9 and TRBJ1-2; the D is unclear. Germline V gives CDR1 SEHNR, CDR2 FQNEAQ (reference sequence). The CDR3 is 12 residues long. V shed 3 bases and J shed 8 bases, with 10 bases lying between them. The CDR3 DNA reads as TGTGCCAGCAGCTTGGGTAAATCCGGCTACACCTTC. Its protein product is CASSLGKSGYTF. Full variable domain (rest looked up from reference TRBV7-9 and TRBJ1-2): DTGVSQNPRHKITKRGQNVTFRCDPISEHNRLYWYRQTLGQGPEFLTYFQNEAQLEKSRLLSDRFSAERPKGSFSTLEIQRTEQGDSAMYLCASSLGKSGYTFGSGTRLTVV.

This chain joins TRBV6-2 or TRBV6-3 and TRBJ2-1, with TRBD2 identical over 9 bases. V lost 2 bases, J lost 5 bases, and 7 bases stayed unmatched. The germline V gene encodes CDR1 MNHEY and CDR2 SVGEGT. There are 16 residues in the CDR3. The CDR3 sequence: CASSYGASGKDNEQFF. CDR3 DNA sequence: TGTGCCAGCAGTTACGGCGCTAGCGGGAAGGACAATGAGCAGTTCTTC.

This clonotype was observed a handful of times. The V call is TRBV2, the J call TRBJ1-2; TRBD1 might be the D (5 bases). With 2 bases removed from V and 6 bases from J, the gap between germline ends came to 7 bases. From germline, CDR1 is SNHLY and CDR2 FYNNEI. The CDR3 length is 12 residues. DNA for the CDR3: TGTGCCAGCAGTGAACAGGGTAATGGCTACACCTTC. Translating it yields CASSEQGNGYTF.

This clonotype was seen just once. The rearrangement joins TRBV6-2 or TRBV6-3 to TRBJ2-3; D possibly matches TRBD1 or TRBD2 (6 bases each). CDR1 MNHEY and CDR2 SVGEGT come from the germline V gene. V shed 0 bases and J shed 0 bases, with 16 bases lying between them. This CDR3 contains 18 residues. The chain's CDR3 is CASSYSKGGPSSTDTQYF. CDR3 DNA sequence: TGTGCCAGCAGTTACTCGAAGGGGGGCCCATCTAGCACAGATACGCAGTATTTT.

This clonotype was observed a few times. This sequence joins TRBV6-2 or TRBV6-3 and TRBJ2-1; the match to TRBD2 covers 13 bases. The V and J ends lost 4 bases and 5 bases, in that order; junction bases with no gene match: 17. The CDR3 loop spans 20 amino acids. Germline V gene sequence: CDR1 MNHEY, CDR2 SVGEGT. CDR3: CASSSDSFGLAGEGHNEQFF. The CDR3 DNA sequence: TGTGCCAGCAGTTCCGACTCGTTTGGACTAGCGGGAGAAGGTCACAATGAGCAGTTCTTC.

The CDR3 coding sequence is TGTGCCAGCAGCCCGAAAAGACGGAACAAAGAGACCCAGTACTTC. Translation: CASSPKRRNKETQYF. This chain uses TRBV7-2 with TRBJ2-5, with D unresolved. With 5 bases removed from V and 3 bases from J, the gap between germline ends came to 16 bases. The CDR3 consists of 15 residues. Germline CDR1 is SGHTA and CDR2 is FQGNSA.

The chain is built from TRBV29-1 and TRBJ2-7; 10 positions agree with TRBD1. J lost 4 bases, V lost 6 bases, and 6 bases had no gene match. The CDR3 runs 13 residues. CDR1 and CDR2 (germline): SQVTM, ANQGSEA. CDR3 coding DNA: TGCAGCGTCCTGACAGGGGGCCATTACGAGCAGTACTTC. Its protein is CSVLTGGHYEQYF.